These 25 T cell receptor beta chains were sequenced from one sample in a study of identical twins listed by TCRdb under 2016. The receptor library was made with 5' RACE. The listed sequencing device is Illumina HiSeq 2000. TCRdb reanalyzed the raw reads on its own, using fastp at Q25 for trimming and MiXCR for clone calling, and kept in-frame beta chains. One record per CDR3 amino acid sequence lists the most common genes and DNA. The sample contains about 720,000 distinct CDR3 sequences, 8.6% of them found a single time. Around 0.98% of the sample rests with the top ten. This sample also appeared in a second study, on yellow fever vaccine responses in identical twins.

Sequenced sample: PBMCs. The receptors shown here come from a woman aged 18 to 35 in good health.

The chain carries TRBV6-5 and TRBJ2-1; TRBD2 matches at 9 bases. There are 16 residues in the CDR3. From germline, CDR1 is MNHEY and CDR2 SVGAGI. Unmatched junction bases numbered 6, after V lost 4 bases and J lost 2 bases. The CDR3 coding sequence is TGTGCCAGCAGTTCATTAGCGGGAGAGACCTACAATGAGCAGTTCTTC. Its translation is CASSSLAGETYNEQFF.

This clonotype has more than one count but fewer than ten. V usage is TRBV20-1 and J usage is TRBJ2-1; 8 bases line up with TRBD2. Germline-derived CDR1 and CDR2 are DFQATT and SNEGSKA (reference sequence). J lost 7 bases, V lost 0 bases, and 11 bases had no gene match. There are 16 residues in the CDR3. CDR3 DNA sequence: TGCAGTGCTAGAGATCTCGGCGGGAGGCACAAAAATGAGCAGTTCTTC. The encoded protein is CSARDLGGRHKNEQFF.

The rearrangement joins TRBV20-1 to TRBJ2-7, with 10 positions matching TRBD1. Germline V gene sequence: CDR1 DFQATT, CDR2 SNEGSKA (reference sequence). V lost 3 bases to trimming and J lost 2 bases; unmatched junction nucleotides: 7. There are 15 residues in the CDR3. Here the CDR3 DNA reads TGCAGTGCTAGCGCCTGGGGACAGGGGACCTACGAGCAGTACTTC. The encoded protein is CSASAWGQGTYEQYF.

There are a few counts of this clonotype. V and J are TRBV4-2 and TRBJ2-1, with TRBD1 as a possible D gene (6 bases). V was clipped by 0 bases and J by 9 bases, with 15 bases between them. CDR1 and CDR2 from the germline V gene are LGHNA and YNFKEQ. There are 15 residues in the CDR3. CDR3 sequence: CASSQEQGRDGEQFF. The CDR3 region has the DNA TGTGCCAGCAGCCAAGAACAGGGTCGTGATGGTGAGCAGTTCTTC.

The chain joins TRBV6-2 or TRBV6-3 to TRBJ1-2, with 7 nucleotides matching TRBD1. CDR1 and CDR2 from the germline V gene are MNHEY and SVGEGT. Trimming cost V 8 bases and J 7 bases; bases outside gene matches: 16. CDR3 size: 15 residues. DNA for the CDR3: TGTGCCAGCCGACTTGAAGGGGACAGAAAGCGTGGCTACACCTTC. This translates into CASRLEGDRKRGYTF.

This chain links TRBV18 with TRBJ2-7, with D unclear. This CDR3 has 14 amino acids. The V gene lost 3 bases and the J gene lost 1 base, with 10 bases spanning the gap. Germline-derived CDR1 and CDR2 are KGHSH and LQKENI. The CDR3 DNA reads as TGTGCCAGCTCACCGAGTTCGAGTTCCTACGAGCAGTACTTC. Translation gives CASSPSSSSYEQYF.

The gene calls are TRBV7-2 and TRBJ2-3; TRBD2 matches 14 bases. V lost 5 bases and J lost 4; bases outside the gene matches: 8. The CDR3 is 17 residues long. Germline assignment: CDR1 SGHTA and CDR2 FQGNSA. The CDR3: CASSLTTSGRESDTQYF. CDR3 sequence (DNA): TGTGCCAGCAGCCTAACGACTAGCGGGAGGGAGTCAGATACGCAGTATTTT. The full variable domain, its missing parts supplied by reference TRBV7-2 and TRBJ2-3, is GAGVSQSPSNKVTEKGKDVELRCDPISGHTALYWYRQSLGQGLEFLIYFQGNSAPDKSGLPSDRFSAERTGGSVSTLTIQRTQQEDSAVYLCASSLTTSGRESDTQYFGPGTRLTVL.

This clonotype was detected only a few times. The V gene is TRBV6-5, the J gene TRBJ2-4; D is possibly TRBD1 (6 bases). V dropped 2 bases and J dropped 2 bases, with 10 bases sitting between them. The CDR3 spans 15 residues. Germline CDR1 MNHEY, CDR2 SVGAGI. In DNA form, the CDR3 reads TGTGCCAGCAGTTACCCGGGGACAACCAAAAACATTCAGTACTTC. Its protein product is CASSYPGTTKNIQYF.

This clonotype came up many times. This rearrangement joins TRBV7-9 to TRBJ2-3; 11 bases fit TRBD1. The CDR3 extends over 15 amino acids. Trimming cost V 5 bases and J 4 bases; bases outside gene matches: 5. Germline CDR1 reads SEHNR; CDR2 reads FQNEAQ (reference sequence). As DNA, the CDR3 is TGTGCCAGCAGCCCTGGACAGGGGGCATCAGATACGCAGTATTTT. Its protein is CASSPGQGASDTQYF.

This clonotype appeared a few times. This chain joins TRBV4-2 and TRBJ2-3; TRBD1 matches at 9 bases. Germline values: CDR1 LGHNA, CDR2 YNFKEQ. The J segment lost 2 bases and the V segment lost 0 bases, leaving 9 bases of the junction unmatched. CDR3 length: 18 residues. The CDR3 is CASSQDGGTGTFTDTQYF. The CDR3 nucleotides read TGTGCCAGCAGCCAAGATGGAGGGACAGGGACCTTCACAGATACGCAGTATTTT.

The chain carries TRBV7-9 and TRBJ1-4; 7 bases agree with TRBD1. The CDR3 runs to 17 residues. Germline CDR1 and CDR2: SEHNR and FQNEAQ (reference sequence). The ends lost 4 bases at V and 4 bases at J; junction bases unmatched: 12. Written as DNA, the CDR3 is TGTGCCAGCAGCTCAACCACGGGACAGCTACTTAATGAAAAACTGTTTTTT. It codes for CASSSTTGQLLNEKLFF.

This clonotype was found many times. This chain joins TRBV28 and TRBJ1-5; D may be TRBD1 (5 bases). Trimming removed 3 bases from V and 3 bases from J, with 15 bases in between. The CDR3 contains 16 residues. The V gene's germline CDR1 is MDHEN and CDR2 SYDVKM. The CDR3 protein is CASSFSLGDPNQPQHF. The CDR3, as DNA: TGTGCCAGCAGTTTCTCGTTGGGGGACCCCAATCAGCCCCAGCATTTT.

This clonotype was seen many times. V usage is TRBV28 and J usage is TRBJ2-3; a weak D match, TRBD1 (5 bases). Germline lookup yields CDR1 MDHEN and CDR2 SYDVKM. The CDR3 runs 18 residues. V lost 4 bases and J lost 0, with 20 bases in between. The CDR3 DNA reads TGTGCCAGCAGTTCCGTGTTTAGTGGGGCTTCTAGCACAGATACGCAGTATTTT. Its protein is CASSSVFSGASSTDTQYF.

This clonotype was seen a few times. V is TRBV28 and J is TRBJ2-3, with D possibly TRBD1 on 6 matching bases. The CDR3 loop spans 17 amino acids. The germline CDR1 and CDR2 sequences are MDHEN and SYDVKM. Trimming pared 6 bases from V and 3 bases from J, leaving 22 bases between. This chain's CDR3 is CASSRPLTGKWTDTQYF. The CDR3 nucleotides read TGTGCCAGCAGCCGACCCCTGACAGGAAAGTGGACAGATACGCAGTATTTT.

This clonotype has a handful of counts. This chain joins TRBV5-5 and TRBJ2-7; D remains unclear. V shed 2 bases and J shed 4 bases, with 13 bases lying between them. CDR3 length: 14 residues. The germline gives CDR1 SGHKS, CDR2 YYEKEE (reference sequence). The CDR3 is CASSFFLVPYEQYF. DNA for the CDR3: TGTGCCAGCAGCTTCTTTCTGGTTCCGTACGAGCAGTACTTC.

In its sample, this clonotype was seen a few times. The chain carries TRBV3-1 and TRBJ2-1; 11 bases are shared with TRBD1. Unmatched junction bases numbered 1, after V lost 1 base and J lost 8 bases. CDR1 and CDR2 (germline): LGHDT, YNNKEL (reference sequence). The CDR3 has 14 residues. In DNA, the CDR3 is TGTGCCAGCAGCCAAGGGACAGGGGGCGATGAGCAGTTCTTC. As protein: CASSQGTGGDEQFF.

This clonotype came up a few times. The rearrangement links TRBV27 to TRBJ2-2; no clear D. Trimming stripped 1 base from V and 1 base from J, with 4 bases between. There are 14 residues in the CDR3. CDR1 and CDR2 from the germline V gene are MNHEY and SMNVEV (reference sequence). The CDR3 nucleotides read TGTGCCAGCAGTTTATGGCAGAACACCGGGGAGCTGTTTTTT. Translated, it gives CASSLWQNTGELFF.

At least ten counts were recorded for this clonotype. CDR3 sequence: CASSYLGVISGGPSTDTQYF. The CDR3 nucleotides read TGTGCCAGCAGTTACTTAGGTGTCATAAGCGGGGGGCCAAGCACAGATACGCAGTATTTT. J is TRBJ2-3 and V is TRBV6-2 or TRBV6-3; 9 nucleotides agree with TRBD2. Looked up from germline, CDR1 is MNHEY and CDR2 is SVGEGT. The V gene end was trimmed by 1 base and the J gene end by 0 bases; junction bases not matched to a gene: 14. There are 20 residues in the CDR3.

This clonotype was recorded only once. The V gene is TRBV11-2, the J gene TRBJ2-5; perhaps TRBD1 as D (5 bases). CDR3 size: 15 residues. CDR1 is SGHAT, CDR2 FQNNGV, per germline. Trimming shortened V by 1 base and J by 0 bases, and 9 bases separated the two germline ends. The CDR3 nucleotides are TGTGCCAGCAGCTTAGTATTGACAGACCAAGAGACCCAGTACTTC. Its protein is CASSLVLTDQETQYF.

The rearrangement links TRBV7-3 to TRBJ2-1; TRBD2 matches at 9 bases. The length of the CDR3 is 17 residues. The V gene end was trimmed by 4 bases and the J gene end by 5 bases; junction bases not matched to a gene: 12. Germline-derived CDR1 and CDR2 are SGHTA and FQGTGA. The CDR3 DNA is TGTGCCAGCAGCTCCCCCGAGGCTAGCGGGGAGAACAATGAGCAGTTCTTC. Its translation is CASSSPEASGENNEQFF.

The J gene is TRBJ2-5, the V gene TRBV12-3 or TRBV12-4, with 8 bases identical to TRBD1. The CDR3 is 17 residues long. The trim removed 4 bases at V and 2 bases at J, leaving 12 bases unmatched. DNA of the CDR3: TGTGCCAGCAGTTCACCTAAGGGGACAGGACGGCAAGAGACCCAGTACTTC. This gives the protein CASSSPKGTGRQETQYF.

The chain combines TRBV6-1 with TRBJ2-4; 8 bases match TRBD1. The CDR3 is made up of 16 amino acids. Germline loops: CDR1 MNHNS, CDR2 SASEGT. Trimming took 4 bases from V and 0 from J; bases not matched to a gene: 5. CDR3 sequence: CASSADRAKAKNIQYF. The CDR3 region has the DNA TGTGCCAGCAGTGCGGACAGGGCAAAAGCCAAAAACATTCAGTACTTC.

This clonotype was detected a few times. This chain uses TRBV5-4 with TRBJ2-7, with TRBD1 matching over 12 bases. The germline gives CDR1 SGHNT, CDR2 YYREEE (reference sequence). The CDR3 sequence is 17 residues long. The junction had 12 bases not matched to a gene; V was cut back by 3 bases and J by 5 bases. CDR3 region: CASSSGDRGPVSDEQYF. The CDR3 nucleotides read TGTGCCAGCAGCTCCGGGGACAGGGGGCCAGTAAGCGACGAGCAGTACTTC.

The sample holds many counts of this clonotype. The chain joins TRBV29-1 to TRBJ2-3, with 7 bases that match TRBD1. V lost 5 bases to trimming and J lost 2 bases; unmatched junction nucleotides: 13. The CDR3 has 16 residues. In germline, CDR1 is SQVTM, CDR2 ANQGSEA. The CDR3 is CSVFTGDPPYTDTQYF. For the CDR3, the DNA is TGCAGCGTTTTTACAGGGGACCCACCCTACACAGATACGCAGTATTTT.

This clonotype was counted between two and nine times. J is TRBJ2-5 and V is TRBV28, with 10 bases identical to TRBD2. V gave up 6 bases and J gave up 5 bases; unmatched junction bases: 21. Looked up from germline, CDR1 is MDHEN and CDR2 is SYDVKM. There are 19 residues in the CDR3. CDR3 coding DNA: TGTGCCAGCAGACTCACCAGGGGAAGGATAGCGGGGGGCCCCGAGACCCAGTACTTC. It codes for CASRLTRGRIAGGPETQYF.